Included here is one T cell receptor beta chain sequence, with context. This record comes from a study of T cell changes during pregnancy in multiple sclerosis. The V gene lost 6 bases and the J gene lost 0 bases, with 15 bases spanning the gap. The CDR3 extends over 17 amino acids. CDR1 and CDR2 from the germline V gene are MDHEN and SYDVKM. Using immunoSEQ multiplex PCR, the repertoire was profiled, and TCRdb retains in-frame clones only, with some absent. Of 35,000 or so clones in the sample, around 93% were seen once. The sample was CD4+ T cells from peripheral blood mononuclear cells, taken in the first trimester of pregnancy. The TCR originated in a female donor with multiple sclerosis, enrolled in a pregnancy study. The chain links TRBV28 to TRBJ2-6; tentatively, D is TRBD2 (5 bases). This chain's CDR3 is CASSTEGRGSGANVLTF. The CDR3 nucleotides are TGTGCCAGCAGCACCGAAGGACGGGGCTCTGGGGCCAACGTCCTGACTTTC.